The next 28 T cell receptor beta chains were all read from a single sample in a study of CD8 T cells in Susac syndrome. RNA in amounts of about 0.45 to 1 ug was reverse transcribed with random hexamers. MiXCR, run by TCRdb on the immunoSEQ multiplex PCR reads, gives a single entry per CDR3 protein. The sample records tens of thousands of distinct CDR3 sequences, roughly 93% being singletons. Sequencing was carried out using CD8+ T cells from PBMCs. These receptors were collected from a human donor with multiple sclerosis.

CDR3 sequence reads: CASSVEAGGPDTEAFF. CDR3 nucleotides: TGTGCCAGCAGCGTAGAGGCAGGGGGCCCGGACACTGAAGCTTTCTTT. The chain is built from TRBV9 and TRBJ1-1, with 8 bases that match TRBD1. The CDR3 has 16 residues. CDR1 is SGDLS, CDR2 YYNGEE, per germline. Trimming cost V 0 bases and J 3 bases; bases outside gene matches: 7. Full variable domain (remainder filled in from reference TRBV9 and TRBJ1-1): DSGVTQTPKHLITATGQRVTLRCSPRSGDLSVYWYQQSLDQGLQFLIQYYNGEERAKGNILERFSAQQFPDLHSELNLSSLELGDSALYFCASSVEAGGPDTEAFFGQGTRLTVV.

V gene TRBV6-6 combines with J gene TRBJ2-1, with a weak D call TRBD1 (5 bases). Per the germline V gene, CDR1 is MNHNY and CDR2 is SVGAGI (reference sequence). Trimming left V 2 bases short and J 15 bases short, with 11 bases between. CDR3 length: 11 residues. The CDR3 loop reads CASSYLRGWFF. CDR3 nucleotides: TGTGCCAGCAGTTACCTAAGGGGATGGTTCTTC.

The gene calls are TRBV20-1 and TRBJ2-5, with D possibly called TRBD1 or TRBD2 (6 bases each). Germline V gene sequence: CDR1 DFQATT, CDR2 SNEGSKA (reference sequence). This CDR3 is built from 15 residues. With 0 bases removed from V and 0 bases from J, the gap between germline ends came to 11 bases. The CDR3 is CSAREGGWYQETQYF. The DNA of the CDR3 is TGCAGTGCTAGAGAGGGGGGCTGGTACCAAGAGACCCAGTACTTC.

CDR3 protein: CASSQGRGEEETQYF. CDR3 nucleotide sequence: TGCGCCAGCAGCCAAGGGCGGGGGGAGGAAGAGACCCAGTACTTC. The chain combines TRBV4-1 with TRBJ2-5, with 8 bases identical to TRBD2. V gave up 1 base and J gave up 3 bases; unmatched junction bases: 4. CDR1 is MGHRA, CDR2 YSYEKL, per germline. There are 15 residues in the CDR3.

The chain has TRBV29-1 and TRBJ1-2; TRBD1 aligns across 7 bases. The germline V gene has CDR1 SQVTM and CDR2 ANQGSEA. The CDR3 contains 13 residues. Trimming at V came to 7 bases and at J to 8 bases, leaving 13 bases not matched to a gene. The CDR3 sequence is CSAEGGGVIGYTF. In DNA form, the CDR3 reads TGCAGCGCGGAGGGAGGGGGCGTGATCGGCTACACCTTC.

The rearrangement links TRBV9 to TRBJ1-2, with D hard to call. The length of the CDR3 is 13 residues. Germline-derived CDR1 and CDR2 are SGDLS and YYNGEE. Trimming left V 4 bases short and J 4 bases short, with 11 bases between. Here the CDR3 reads CASSPTGSYGYTF. CDR3 coding DNA: TGTGCCAGCAGCCCGACCGGGAGCTATGGCTACACCTTC.

The CDR3 region has the DNA TGTGCCACATCTGAGGAATTGGGTGAGACCCAGTACTTC. Translation: CATSEELGETQYF. The chain couples TRBV28 to TRBJ2-5; D is undetermined. The CDR3 loop spans 13 amino acids. The germline V gene has CDR1 MDHEN and CDR2 SYDVKM. Deletions cut 10 bases from V and 5 bases from J, with 17 bases between.

The rearrangement links TRBV7-8 to TRBJ2-1; D perhaps matches TRBD2 (5 bases). There are 16 residues in the CDR3. V lost 2 bases to trimming and J lost 9 bases, with 20 bases between them. CDR1 and CDR2 from the germline V gene are SGHVS and FQNEAQ. The DNA of the CDR3 is TGTGCCAGCAGCTTACCAGCCCACCACCTTGGGAGTGAGCAGTTCTTC. The encoded protein is CASSLPAHHLGSEQFF.

The J gene is TRBJ1-5, the V gene TRBV4-2, with D possibly being TRBD1 (5 bases). Per germline, CDR1 LGHNA and CDR2 YNFKEQ. With 2 bases removed from V and 5 bases from J, the gap between germline ends came to 13 bases. CDR3 size: 15 residues. The CDR3 nucleotides read TGTGCCAGCAGCCAAAGTTGGGGCAGGGATCAGCCCCAGCATTTT. Protein product: CASSQSWGRDQPQHF.

V is TRBV12-3 or TRBV12-4 and J is TRBJ2-1; 15 positions agree with TRBD2. Germline trimming cut 8 bases from V and 7 bases from J; bases unmatched to any gene: 9. The CDR3 totals 16 residues. CDR3 loop: CASSAGGTSGGNEQFF. The CDR3 DNA reads TGTGCCAGCTCCGCAGGTGGGACTAGCGGGGGGAATGAGCAGTTCTTC.

This clonotype was seen a single time. For the CDR3, the DNA is TGTGCCAGCAGCTTAGGTGGTGCAGATACGCAGTATTTT. Protein product: CASSLGGADTQYF. The rearrangement links TRBV5-8 to TRBJ2-3; D remains unclear. The germline V gene has CDR1 SGHTS and CDR2 YDEGEE. CDR3 length: 13 residues. V lost 2 bases, J lost 4 bases, and 8 bases lay in between. Filled out from reference TRBV5-8 and TRBJ2-3, the complete variable domain reads EAGVTQSPTHLIKTRGQQATLRCSPISGHTSVYWYQQALGLGLQFLLWYDEGEERNRGNFPPRFSGRQFPNYSSELNVNALELEDSALYLCASSLGGADTQYFGPGTRLTVL.

The V call is TRBV6-1, the J call TRBJ1-5, with TRBD1 as a possible D gene (5 bases). V lost 5 bases, J lost 2 bases, and 13 bases lay in between. Germline assignment: CDR1 MNHNS and CDR2 SASEGT. The CDR3 has 15 residues. The CDR3 bases are TGTGCCAGCAGTTCCGCCAAAGGGGGCAATCAGCCCCAGCATTTT. The encoded protein is CASSSAKGGNQPQHF.

The chain is built from TRBV27 and TRBJ1-4, with a possible D match to TRBD1 (6 bases). There are 11 residues in the CDR3. CDR1 is MNHEY, CDR2 SMNVEV, per germline (reference sequence). Trimming pared 7 bases from V and 8 bases from J, leaving 8 bases between. The CDR3 spells CASKGGEKLFF. In DNA form, the CDR3 reads TGTGCCAGCAAAGGGGGAGAAAAACTGTTTTTT.

The CDR3: CASSHVRENQPQHF. The CDR3 nucleotides read TGTGCCAGCAGCCACGTGAGGGAAAATCAGCCCCAGCATTTT. The chain joins TRBV6-2 or TRBV6-3 to TRBJ1-5; D remains ambiguous. Germline-derived CDR1 and CDR2 are MNHEY and SVGEGT. This CDR3 is 14 amino acids long. The germline V and J ends were trimmed by 6 bases and 4 bases, with 13 bases remaining between them.

The J gene is TRBJ1-4, the V gene TRBV11-2, with D perhaps TRBD1 (6 bases). The ends were cut back, 4 bases at V and 4 bases at J, with 13 bases in the middle. CDR3 length: 15 residues. Germline CDR1 and CDR2: SGHAT and FQNNGV. The CDR3 DNA is TGTGCCAGCAGCTACCTAACAGGGTATAATGAAAAACTGTTTTTT. As protein: CASSYLTGYNEKLFF.

This clonotype has just one count. This chain connects TRBV30 to TRBJ2-6; 9 positions match TRBD1. This CDR3 region has 16 residues. Germline-derived CDR1 and CDR2 are GTSNPN and SVGIG (reference sequence). J was trimmed by 4 bases and V by 0 bases; bases with no gene match: 4. The CDR3 region is CAWSVQGASGANVLTF. The CDR3 DNA sequence: TGTGCCTGGAGTGTACAGGGGGCCTCGGGGGCCAACGTCCTGACTTTC.

V usage is TRBV29-1 and J usage is TRBJ2-7; D remains ambiguous. This CDR3 has 12 residues. The germline V and J ends were trimmed by 3 bases and 2 bases, with 8 bases remaining between them. Germline V gene lookup returns CDR1 SQVTM and CDR2 ANQGSEA. The CDR3 reads CSVEAEPYEQYF. In nucleotides, the CDR3 is TGCAGCGTTGAGGCAGAACCCTACGAGCAGTACTTC.

J is TRBJ1-5 and V is TRBV15; tentative D call: TRBD1 (5 bases). CDR1 and CDR2 (germline): LNHNV, YYDKDF (reference sequence). Trimming left V 0 bases short and J 0 bases short, with 9 bases between. CDR3 size: 16 residues. The CDR3 nucleotides are TGTGCCACCAGCAGAGAGGGACTCAATAGCAATCAGCCCCAGCATTTT. This gives the protein CATSREGLNSNQPQHF.

V gene TRBV24-1 combines with J gene TRBJ1-2; D uncertain. The V gene lost 4 bases and the J gene lost 5 bases, with 13 bases spanning the gap. The CDR3 contains 14 residues. Looked up from germline, CDR1 is KGHDR and CDR2 is SFDVKD. The CDR3 nucleotides are TGTGCCACCAGTGACCCCGGCCTTCAATATGGCTACACCTTC. Its protein is CATSDPGLQYGYTF.

This chain uses TRBV28 with TRBJ1-4, with D unresolved. V was pared by 6 bases and J by 7 bases, with 9 bases between. Germline V lookup: CDR1 MDHEN, CDR2 SYDVKM. The CDR3 runs 12 residues. The CDR3 here is CASSTVGEKLFF. The CDR3 DNA reads as TGTGCCAGCAGCACGGTTGGTGAAAAACTGTTTTTT.

The chain has TRBV4-2 and TRBJ2-1, with TRBD1 identical over 7 bases. Germline loops: CDR1 LGHNA, CDR2 YNFKEQ. The CDR3 totals 16 residues. The ends lost 3 bases at V and 5 bases at J; junction bases unmatched: 10. The CDR3 reads CASSHLPGGAHNEQFF. The CDR3 nucleotides are TGTGCCAGCAGCCACCTACCAGGGGGTGCTCACAATGAGCAGTTCTTC.

The chain uses TRBV20-1 and TRBJ2-7, with 11 bases matching TRBD2. The length of the CDR3 is 15 residues. Germline V CDR1 and CDR2: DFQATT, SNEGSKA (reference sequence). V trimming: 0 bases; J trimming: 7 bases; junction bases outside the gene matches: 8. The CDR3 protein is CSARDISLAGGEQYF. As DNA, the CDR3 is TGCAGTGCTAGAGATATATCGCTAGCGGGGGGTGAGCAGTACTTC.

The chain is built from TRBV7-6 and TRBJ2-5; TRBD2 matches at 7 bases. CDR3 length equals 15 residues. V lost 4 bases and J lost 5; bases outside the gene matches: 10. Looked up from germline, CDR1 is SGHVS and CDR2 is FNYEAQ. The CDR3 nucleotides are TGTGCCAGCAGCTATGGGGGGGGACCCCTGGAGACCCAGTACTTC. This sequence encodes CASSYGGGPLETQYF.

V gene TRBV7-9 combines with J gene TRBJ2-7; 9 nucleotides match TRBD1. Trimming at V came to 4 bases and at J to 0 bases, leaving 7 bases not matched to a gene. Germline V gene data show CDR1 as SEHNR and CDR2 as FQNEAQ (reference sequence). The CDR3 totals 16 residues. CDR3 nucleotides: TGTGCCAGCAGCTCATACAGGGGGCATTCCTCCTACGAGCAGTACTTC. This encodes CASSSYRGHSSYEQYF.

This clonotype was detected only once. This chain connects TRBV6-5 to TRBJ1-1; TRBD1 matches 7 bases. CDR3 length equals 14 residues. Trimming took 7 bases from V and 0 from J; bases not matched to a gene: 5. CDR1 is MNHEY, CDR2 SVGAGI, per germline. DNA of the CDR3: TGTGCCAGCAAATGGGACAGCATGAACACTGAAGCTTTCTTT. Protein product: CASKWDSMNTEAFF.

The chain is built from TRBV13 and TRBJ2-7; a possible D gene is TRBD1 (6 bases). CDR1 PRHDT and CDR2 FYEKMQ come from the germline V gene (reference sequence). CDR3 length: 14 residues. V shed 5 bases and J shed 7 bases, with 18 bases lying between them. The CDR3 sequence: CASSTTGGPKEQYF. The DNA for the CDR3 is TGTGCCAGCAGCACGACAGGAGGTCCTAAAGAGCAGTACTTC. The complete variable domain, with remaining parts taken from reference TRBV13 and TRBJ2-7, reads AAGVIQSPRHLIKEKRETATLKCYPIPRHDTVYWYQQGPGQDPQFLISFYEKMQSDKGSIPDRFSAQQFSDYHSELNMSSLELGDSALYFCASSTTGGPKEQYFGPGTRLTVT.

This chain uses TRBV2 with TRBJ1-2; D is unclear. Germline loops: CDR1 SNHLY, CDR2 FYNNEI. This CDR3 has 13 amino acids. Trimming cost V 1 base and J 0 bases, with 3 bases left between them. For the CDR3, the DNA is TGTGCCAGCAGTGAAGATCCTAACTATGGCTACACCTTC. It codes for CASSEDPNYGYTF.

The CDR3 sequence is CSVAGDGYTF. The DNA of the CDR3 is TGCAGCGTTGCAGGGGATGGCTACACCTTC. The chain combines TRBV29-1 with TRBJ1-2, with a possible D match to TRBD1 (6 bases). V lost 4 bases and J 6 bases, leaving 6 bases between the germline ends. The CDR3 is 10 residues long. Germline loops: CDR1 SQVTM, CDR2 ANQGSEA.